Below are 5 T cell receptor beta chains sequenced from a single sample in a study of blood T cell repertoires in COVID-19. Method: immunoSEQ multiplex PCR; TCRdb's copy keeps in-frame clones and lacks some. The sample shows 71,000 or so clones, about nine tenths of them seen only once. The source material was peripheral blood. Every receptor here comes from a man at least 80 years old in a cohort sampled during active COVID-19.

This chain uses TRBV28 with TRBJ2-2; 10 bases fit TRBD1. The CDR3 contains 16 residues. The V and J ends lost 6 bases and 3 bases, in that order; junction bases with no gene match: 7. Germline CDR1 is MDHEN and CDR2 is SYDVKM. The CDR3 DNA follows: TGTGCCAGCAGAGGGACAGGGGCTCTCTACACCGGGGAGCTGTTTTTT. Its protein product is CASRGTGALYTGELFF.

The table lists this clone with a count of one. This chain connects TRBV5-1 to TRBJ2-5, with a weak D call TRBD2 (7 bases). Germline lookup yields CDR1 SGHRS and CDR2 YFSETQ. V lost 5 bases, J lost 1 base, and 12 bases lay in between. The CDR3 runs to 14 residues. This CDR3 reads CASSPGGLQETQYF. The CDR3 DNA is TGCGCCAGCAGTCCGGGGGGCCTCCAAGAGACCCAGTACTTC.

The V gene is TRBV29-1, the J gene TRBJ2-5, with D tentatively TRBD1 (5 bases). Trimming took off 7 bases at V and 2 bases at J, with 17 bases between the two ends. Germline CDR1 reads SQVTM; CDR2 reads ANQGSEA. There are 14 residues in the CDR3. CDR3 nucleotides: TGCAGCGCTGGACAACGGATACGACAAGAGACCCAGTACTTC. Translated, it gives CSAGQRIRQETQYF.

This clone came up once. The CDR3 sequence: CASSSIGQAASLINTEAFF. In DNA, the CDR3 is TGTGCCAGCAGCTCCATAGGACAGGCAGCTTCCCTCATAAACACTGAAGCTTTCTTT. V is TRBV7-8 and J is TRBJ1-1, with 7 bases lining up with TRBD1. CDR1 is SGHVS and CDR2 is FQNEAQ in the germline V gene. The CDR3 contains 19 residues. V trimming: 4 bases; J trimming: 2 bases; junction bases outside the gene matches: 19.

CDR3 nucleotides: TGTGCCAGCAGCGGCCATTCCGAGGCCCCCTACAATGAGCAGTTCTTC. Translated, it gives CASSGHSEAPYNEQFF. This rearrangement joins TRBV9 to TRBJ2-1, with no clear D. This CDR3 contains 16 residues. Germline CDR1 is SGDLS and CDR2 is YYNGEE. V lost 3 bases and J 2 bases, leaving 15 bases between the germline ends.